The 21 T cell receptor beta chains presented below share a single source sample, sequenced in a study of cytomegalovirus exposure and HLA in healthy donors (TCRdb year 2017). Preparation of the library involved the immunoSEQ multiplex PCR assay. For the multiplex PCR, a mixture combining 60 forward primers for TCR Vbeta segments and 13 reverse primers for TCR Jbeta segments was used. TCRdb limited this immuneACCESS table to in-frame rearrangements with V and J called. A share of clones is missing; checked studies link under half to unresolved V genes, and the rest is unexplained. This sample lists about 180,000 clones; 80% were detected once. Jointly, the top ten make up 1.1% to 1.5% of the sample. Sequencing was performed on PBMCs. These receptors came from a girl aged 10-17 years in good health and CMV-seropositive.

V and J are TRBV29-1 and TRBJ2-1; TRBD2 agrees at 9 bases. The V segment lost 2 bases and the J segment 4 bases; nucleotides outside the gene matches: 9. Germline assignment: CDR1 SQVTM and CDR2 ANQGSEA. The length of the CDR3 is 16 residues. The CDR3: CSVEWLAGNSYNEQFF. CDR3 nucleotides: TGCAGCGTTGAATGGCTAGCGGGAAATTCATACAATGAGCAGTTCTTC.

This chain links TRBV19 with TRBJ1-5; tentative D call: TRBD1 (5 bases). The CDR3 is 16 residues long. The germline V and J ends were trimmed by 4 bases and 7 bases, with 20 bases remaining between them. Germline V gives CDR1 LNHDA, CDR2 SQIVND (reference sequence). CDR3 sequence: CASSKFQGGLGQPQHF. For the CDR3, the DNA is TGTGCCAGTAGTAAGTTCCAGGGCGGATTAGGCCAGCCCCAGCATTTT.

In its sample, this clone was seen once. V usage is TRBV10-2 and J usage is TRBJ2-3; D might be TRBD1 (5 bases). The CDR3 covers 14 residues. Germline CDR1 WSHSY, CDR2 SAAADI. V lost 2 bases and J lost 0, with 6 bases in between. CDR3 loop: CASSEGASTDTQYF. In DNA form, the CDR3 reads TGCGCCAGCAGTGAGGGGGCCAGCACAGATACGCAGTATTTT.

The rearrangement links TRBV27 to TRBJ1-5; perhaps TRBD1 as D (5 bases). The V gene lost 10 bases and the J gene lost 9 bases, with 19 bases spanning the gap. The germline gives CDR1 MNHEY, CDR2 SMNVEV (reference sequence). This CDR3 is 13 amino acids long. CDR3 region: CAIPGLPLGPQHF. For the CDR3, the DNA is TGTGCCATTCCGGGACTCCCCTTGGGGCCCCAGCATTTT.

This clone turned up a few times. V and J are TRBV11-2 and TRBJ1-2, with 8 bases that match TRBD1. The CDR3 has 14 amino acids. Germline V CDR1 and CDR2: SGHAT, FQNNGV. The ends lost 3 bases at V and 2 bases at J; junction bases unmatched: 2. CDR3: CASSFRTGNYGYTF. The CDR3 DNA is TGTGCCAGCAGCTTCCGGACAGGGAACTATGGCTACACCTTC.

J is TRBJ2-2 and V is TRBV6-1; the D is unclear. With 3 bases removed from V and 5 bases from J, the gap between germline ends came to 4 bases. The CDR3 length is 12 residues. Germline CDR1 and CDR2: MNHNS and SASEGT. CDR3 DNA: TGTGCCAGCAGTGACAGAACCGGGGAGCTGTTTTTT. As protein: CASSDRTGELFF.

The rearrangement links TRBV29-1 to TRBJ2-3; 9 bases map to TRBD2. CDR3 size: 19 residues. J was trimmed by 2 bases and V by 0 bases; bases with no gene match: 15. Germline-derived CDR1 and CDR2 are SQVTM and ANQGSEA. The CDR3 DNA sequence: TGCAGCGTTGAAGATTTTTTGGCTAGCGGGACTGTGATCACAGATACGCAGTATTTT. Translating gives CSVEDFLASGTVITDTQYF.

The chain combines TRBV12-5 with TRBJ2-7; a possible D gene is TRBD1 (5 bases). Per the germline V gene, CDR1 is LGHNT and CDR2 is FRNRAP. The CDR3 totals 13 residues. Trimming took 5 bases from V and 6 from J, leaving 14 bases between them. The CDR3 nucleotides read TGTGCTAGTGGTCTCGACAGTCGCTCCGAGCAGTACTTC. Translated: CASGLDSRSEQYF.

V usage is TRBV6-1 and J usage is TRBJ1-1, with D possibly matching TRBD1 (5 bases). Per germline, CDR1 MNHNS and CDR2 SASEGT. The CDR3 contains 14 residues. The V and J ends lost 2 bases and 2 bases respectively, with 9 bases between them. CDR3 sequence reads: CASSEYRGNTEAFF. The CDR3 region has the DNA TGTGCCAGCAGTGAATATAGGGGAAACACTGAAGCTTTCTTT.

The chain joins TRBV19 to TRBJ1-5, with D possibly TRBD1 on 5 matching bases. Germline V lookup: CDR1 LNHDA, CDR2 SQIVND (reference sequence). The CDR3 is 17 residues long. The ends were cut back, 7 bases at V and 2 bases at J, with 21 bases in the middle. The CDR3 sequence is CASKGLYRESRNQPQHF. The CDR3 nucleotides read TGTGCCAGTAAGGGGTTGTACAGAGAATCGCGCAATCAGCCCCAGCATTTT.

This chain joins TRBV18 and TRBJ1-5; D unclear. The length of the CDR3 is 14 residues. Between the trimmed V and J ends, which lost 6 bases and 4 bases, there was a span of 13 bases. CDR1 is KGHSH, CDR2 LQKENI, per germline. The CDR3 coding sequence is TGTGCCAGCTCCCTCTTGGAGGGTAATCAGCCCCAGCATTTT. Translating it yields CASSLLEGNQPQHF.

The chain combines TRBV6-1 with TRBJ1-4, with 8 bases that match TRBD1. This CDR3 spans 15 amino acids. The V gene's germline CDR1 is MNHNS and CDR2 SASEGT. V shed 6 bases and J 5 bases; nucleotides not matched to a gene: 8. The CDR3 sequence: CASRGRTGRNEKLFF. DNA of the CDR3: TGTGCCAGCAGAGGTAGGACAGGGAGGAATGAAAAACTGTTTTTT.

The chain combines TRBV4-1 with TRBJ2-7; D possibly corresponds to TRBD2 (5 bases). Between the trimmed V and J ends, which lost 4 bases and 7 bases, there was a span of 14 bases. There are 13 residues in the CDR3. Germline CDR1 reads MGHRA; CDR2 reads YSYEKL. The CDR3 DNA is TGCGCCAGCAGCCCGCGACTGGAGCGGGAGCAGTACTTC. Protein sequence: CASSPRLEREQYF.

This chain links TRBV7-2 with TRBJ1-5, with 7 bases that match TRBD1. Germline CDR1 reads SGHTA; CDR2 reads FQGNSA. The V and J ends lost 8 bases and 3 bases, in that order; junction bases with no gene match: 4. The CDR3 has 13 amino acids. This CDR3 reads CASGTDVNQPQHF. The CDR3 DNA is TGTGCCAGCGGGACAGATGTCAATCAGCCCCAGCATTTT.

The rearrangement uses TRBV5-4 and TRBJ2-7, with 9 positions matching TRBD2. CDR3 length equals 14 residues. Germline-derived CDR1 and CDR2 are SGHNT and YYREEE (reference sequence). V was pared by 0 bases and J by 7 bases, with 5 bases of the junction left unmatched. The CDR3 region is CASSLGSGSDEQYF. CDR3 bases: TGTGCCAGCAGCTTGGGTAGCGGGAGCGATGAGCAGTACTTC.

This chain joins TRBV5-1 and TRBJ2-5; D call uncertain. CDR3 length: 12 residues. Deletions cut 0 bases from V and 3 bases from J, with 3 bases between. Germline CDR1 and CDR2: SGHRS and YFSETQ. CDR3 amino acids: CASSLAEETQYF. The CDR3 DNA reads as TGCGCCAGCAGCTTGGCCGAAGAGACCCAGTACTTC.

Only a few counts were recorded for this clone. This chain uses TRBV5-6 with TRBJ2-7; no reliable D call. The ends were cut back, 2 bases at V and 2 bases at J, with 8 bases in the middle. Germline V gives CDR1 SGHDT, CDR2 YYEEEE. The CDR3 sequence is 13 residues long. CDR3 loop: CASSFTEPYEQYF. The DNA of the CDR3 is TGTGCCAGCAGCTTCACAGAACCCTACGAGCAGTACTTC.

This chain joins TRBV14 and TRBJ1-3; D is uncertain. This CDR3 contains 16 residues. Per the germline V gene, CDR1 is SGHDN and CDR2 is FVKESK. Between the trimmed V and J ends, which lost 1 base and 0 bases, there was a span of 10 bases. Here the CDR3 reads CASSQGLPYSGNTIYF. CDR3 nucleotides: TGTGCCAGCAGCCAAGGACTCCCATACTCTGGAAACACCATATATTTT.

This clone occurred a few times. The chain combines TRBV4-1 with TRBJ2-5; 8 bases are a match to TRBD2. Germline assignment: CDR1 MGHRA and CDR2 YSYEKL. Trimming cost V 0 bases and J 5 bases; bases outside gene matches: 5. The CDR3 consists of 15 residues. The CDR3 nucleotides are TGCGCCAGCAGCCAAGACGCTAGCGGGTGGGAGACCCAGTACTTC. Its translation: CASSQDASGWETQYF.

As for this clone: A read error is likely, as this CDR3 ends without the conserved phenylalanine or tryptophan. It is unclear where the CDR3 begins or ends on the DNA, so no DNA is shown, and the CDR3 is as TCRdb lists it. The chain links TRBV7-9 to TRBJ1-1; TRBD1 was called by the table and not checked on the DNA. Germline V gene sequence: CDR1 SEHNR, CDR2 FQNEAQ (reference sequence). The CDR3 length equals 13 residues, ends included. The CDR3 sequence: CASSFTEGDSHPL.

The chain couples TRBV5-1 to TRBJ2-3, with D perhaps TRBD2 (6 bases). The CDR3 sequence is 15 residues long. V shed 0 bases and J shed 4 bases, with 12 bases lying between them. Germline V gives CDR1 SGHRS, CDR2 YFSETQ. CDR3 protein: CASSLAGDGADTQYF. The CDR3 DNA reads as TGCGCCAGCAGCTTGGCGGGAGATGGGGCAGATACGCAGTATTTT.